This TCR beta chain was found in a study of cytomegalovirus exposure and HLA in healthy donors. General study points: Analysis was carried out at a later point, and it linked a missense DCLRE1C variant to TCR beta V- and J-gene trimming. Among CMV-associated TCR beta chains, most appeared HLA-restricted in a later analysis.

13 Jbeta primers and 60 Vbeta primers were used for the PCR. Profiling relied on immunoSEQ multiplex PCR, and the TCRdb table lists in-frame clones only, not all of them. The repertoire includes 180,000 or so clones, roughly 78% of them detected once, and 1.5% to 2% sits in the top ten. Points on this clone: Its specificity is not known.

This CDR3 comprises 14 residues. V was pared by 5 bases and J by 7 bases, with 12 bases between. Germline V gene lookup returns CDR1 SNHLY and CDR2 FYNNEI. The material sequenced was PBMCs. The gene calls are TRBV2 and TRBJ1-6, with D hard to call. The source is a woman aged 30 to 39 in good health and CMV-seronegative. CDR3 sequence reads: CASSRLTSNSPLHF. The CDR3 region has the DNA TGTGCCAGCAGTCGACTCACGAGCAATTCACCCCTCCACTTT.